A selection of T cell receptor beta chains follows, all from one sample in a study of memory B cells and T cells in multiple sclerosis. TCRdb's table, derived via immunoSEQ multiplex PCR, lists solely in-frame clones and lacks some. The table includes roughly 45,000 clones, approximately 80% detected once. The antigens for these receptors are not known. The sample comprised PBMCs from blood kept in culture. The receptors were gathered from a human donor with multiple sclerosis. Both conserved end residues are part of each CDR3. The D gene is left open where the match is weak. Size tells how often a clone was seen (once, few, many) or the class of an expanded clone, and some rows leave it out.

V	size	D	J	DNA	CDR3
TRBV7-2	NA	NA	TRBJ1-2	TGTGCCAGCAGCTTGGCTAAGAACTATGGCTACACCTTC	CASSLAKNYGYTF
TRBV7-2	few	NA	TRBJ2-5	TGTGCCAGCAGCTTAGGAGCGAAAGAGACCCAGTACTTC	CASSLGAKETQYF
TRBV19	NA	NA	TRBJ1-2	TGTGCCAGTAGTATTGTGTCCAACCGGGGCTATGGCTACACCTTC	CASSIVSNRGYGYTF
TRBV2	few	TRBD1	TRBJ2-1	TGTGCCAGCAGAACGACAGGGGCTTACTACAATGAGCAGTTCTTC	CASRTTGAYYNEQFF
TRBV27	once	NA	TRBJ1-6	TGTGCCAGCAGTTTTCCCGGGGGCTCACCCCTCCACTTT	CASSFPGGSPLHF
TRBV4-1	NA	TRBD1	TRBJ1-1	TGCGCCAGCAGCAGGGGACAGGGGGTTGGCACTGAAGCTTTCTTT	CASSRGQGVGTEAFF
TRBV30	NA	NA	TRBJ1-1	TGTGCCTGGAGGACCAAGGGGATGACTGAAGCTTTCTTT	CAWRTKGMTEAFF
TRBV6-6	NA	NA	TRBJ2-7	TGTGCCAGCACGGCCAGGGGCCGTTACGAGCAGTACTTC	CASTARGRYEQYF
TRBV5-1	NA	NA	TRBJ2-3	TGCGCCAGCAGCTTGCAGGGGGGGCCATCGGATACGCAGTATTTT	CASSLQGGPSDTQYF
TRBV5-6	NA	NA	TRBJ2-2	TGTGCCAGCAGCCCTCTGGGGCAGCTAAACACCGGGGAGCTGTTTTTT	CASSPLGQLNTGELFF
TRBV7-9	NA	TRBD2	TRBJ2-5	TGTGCCAGCAGCTCGAGACTAGCGGGGACAATCAGGGAGACCCAGTACTTC	CASSSRLAGTIRETQYF
TRBV25-1	once	NA	TRBJ1-4	TGTGCCAGCAGTTACCCCGAAACTGCAAGGGAAAAACTGTTTTTT	CASSYPETAREKLFF
TRBV29-1	NA	TRBD1	TRBJ1-1	TGCAGCGTGCTAGGTGGACAGGGGACCACTGAAGCTTTCTTT	CSVLGGQGTTEAFF
TRBV13	NA	NA	TRBJ1-1	TGTGCCAGCAGCTTAGATTCTAACACTGAAGCTTTCTTT	CASSLDSNTEAFF
TRBV5-1	NA	NA	TRBJ2-2	TGCGCCAGCAGCTTGGTTGTCGGGGGCACGAACACCGGGGAGCTGTTTTTT	CASSLVVGGTNTGELFF
TRBV30	NA	NA	TRBJ1-5	TGTGCCTGGAGTGTACGGAATCAGCCCCAGCATTTT	CAWSVRNQPQHF
TRBV6-5	NA	NA	TRBJ2-7	TGTGCCAGCAGGCTGGGGGGAATTGCCTACGAGCAGTACTTC	CASRLGGIAYEQYF
TRBV7-8	NA	NA	TRBJ1-2	TGTGCCAGCAGCTTAGCGACCAGAACTTATGGCTACACCTTC	CASSLATRTYGYTF
TRBV18	NA	NA	TRBJ1-1	TGTGCCAGCTCACCACGGGACATTTGGGGAACTGAAGCTTTCTTT	CASSPRDIWGTEAFF
TRBV19	NA	NA	TRBJ2-1	TGTGCCAGTAGTAGGGGGTACAATGAGCAGTTCTTC	CASSRGYNEQFF
TRBV6-6	NA	TRBD1	TRBJ1-6	TGTGCCCAAAGGGGGACAGCGTTCTCACCCCTCCACTTT	CAQRGTAFSPLHF
TRBV7-9	few	NA	TRBJ1-2	TGTGCCAGCAGCTTAAAAGGGAACTATGGCTACACCTTC	CASSLKGNYGYTF
TRBV5-6	NA	NA	TRBJ1-5	TGTGCCAGCAGCCAGCCTCATCAGCCCCAGCATTTT	CASSQPHQPQHF
TRBV21-1	NA	NA	TRBJ1-1	TGTGCCAGCAGCAACGCCAGGGCCACTGAAGCTTTCTTT	CASSNARATEAFF
TRBV4-2	NA	TRBD2	TRBJ2-2	TGTGCCAGCAGCCAAGGCTCCGGGACCGGGGGGACCGGGGAGCTGTTTTTT	CASSQGSGTGGTGELFF
TRBV5-8	NA	NA	TRBJ1-2	TGTGCCAGCAGCTTGGTAACGCGCTATGGCTACACCTTC	CASSLVTRYGYTF
TRBV2	NA	NA	TRBJ2-1	TGTGCCAGCATAGTCCCCGGCACGATTAAATCGGACAATGAGCAGTTCTTC	CASIVPGTIKSDNEQFF
TRBV6-5	NA	TRBD1	TRBJ2-1	TGTGCCAGCAGTCCGGACAGGCTAAATGAGCAGTTCTTC	CASSPDRLNEQFF
TRBV5-1	NA	TRBD1	TRBJ2-7	TGCGCCAGCAGCATCTCCGGGACAGGGAATCAATACGAGCAGTACTTC	CASSISGTGNQYEQYF
TRBV6-5	NA	NA	TRBJ1-4	TGTGCCAGCAGTTACGACAGTCGGGGCCTAAAACTGTTTTTT	CASSYDSRGLKLFF
TRBV7-2	NA	NA	TRBJ1-1	TGTGCCAGCAGCTTAGTTAGGAACACTGAAGCTTTCTTT	CASSLVRNTEAFF
TRBV28	NA	NA	TRBJ1-1	TGTGCCAGCCTCAGGACGCAGAACACTGAAGCTTTCTTT	CASLRTQNTEAFF
TRBV7-9	NA	NA	TRBJ2-1	TGTGCCAGCAGCTCCGACCTACTAGCCAATGAGCAGTTCTTC	CASSSDLLANEQFF
TRBV7-9	NA	NA	TRBJ1-2	TGTGCCAGCAGCTTAGAAGGGGGGTTCCTTTCCTGCACCTTC	CASSLEGGFLSCTF
TRBV7-9	NA	NA	TRBJ1-1	TGTGCCAGCAGCTTAGGACGCTCGAACACTGAAGCTTTCTTT	CASSLGRSNTEAFF
TRBV28	NA	NA	TRBJ1-2	TGTGCCAGCACCCCCCAATTGAGGGCTGGCTATGGCTACACCTTC	CASTPQLRAGYGYTF
TRBV10-1	NA	NA	TRBJ2-4	TGCGCCAGCAGTGCAACTCAATGGGAGGTCGGCAAAAACATTCAGTACTTC	CASSATQWEVGKNIQYF
TRBV11-2	NA	NA	TRBJ2-5	TGTGCCAGCAGCTTCGACTGGGGCGGAGAGACCCAGTACTTC	CASSFDWGGETQYF
TRBV5-1	NA	NA	TRBJ1-1	TGCGCCAGCCTGACCGAGGGCACTGAAGCTTTCTTT	CASLTEGTEAFF
TRBV5-4	NA	TRBD1	TRBJ1-1	TGTGCCAGCAGCCCTGGGACAGGCATGAACACTGAAGCTTTCTTT	CASSPGTGMNTEAFF
TRBV9	NA	TRBD2	TRBJ2-5	TGTGCCAGCAGCGTAGGGGCTAGCGGCGTCCAAGAGACCCAGTACTTC	CASSVGASGVQETQYF
TRBV4-1	once	TRBD1	TRBJ1-4	TGCGCCAGCAGATTCACAGGGGTGGGGGAAAAACTGTTTTTT	CASRFTGVGEKLFF
TRBV6-6	NA	TRBD1	TRBJ1-1	TGTGCCAGCAGTTATCCGGGACAGGGGGCAAGCACTGAAGCTTTCTTT	CASSYPGQGASTEAFF
TRBV27	NA	TRBD1	TRBJ2-7	TGTGCCAGCAGACCCACAGGGGTTGGCTACTACGAGCAGTACTTC	CASRPTGVGYYEQYF
TRBV6-1	NA	NA	TRBJ1-1	TGTGCCAGCAGTGACAGGGTGGGGATGAACACTGAAGCTTTCTTT	CASSDRVGMNTEAFF
TRBV7-9	few	NA	TRBJ2-7	TGTGCCAGCAGCTTTGAGGACCCCTACGAGCAGTACTTC	CASSFEDPYEQYF
TRBV9	NA	NA	TRBJ2-1	TGTGCCAGCAGCGAGGGACGGAATTACAATGAGCAGTTCTTC	CASSEGRNYNEQFF
TRBV7-9	NA	NA	TRBJ1-2	TGTGCCAGCAGCTTAGAGGGCAACTATGGCTACACCTTC	CASSLEGNYGYTF